These 23 T cell receptor beta chains share one sample of origin, sequenced in a study of cytomegalovirus exposure and HLA in healthy donors. Primers: 60 Vbeta forward and 13 Jbeta reverse. Data came from immunoSEQ multiplex PCR; TCRdb stores just in-frame clones and leaves some out. Of 180,000 or so clones listed, more than 60% are singletons. The sequenced sample was PBMCs. Receptor source: a female donor in good health and CMV-seronegative.

This clone came up once. Germline and junction disagree at one end, which may indicate a read error. At the DNA level, this CDR3 is encoded by other sequences in the same sample as well. This chain links TRBV6-5 with TRBJ1-2, with a weak D call TRBD1 (5 bases). This CDR3 spans 15 amino acids. CDR1 and CDR2 (germline): MNHEY, SVGAGI. Here the CDR3 reads CASSYSLQQAGGYTF. For the CDR3, the DNA is TGCGCCAGCAGTTACTCCCTTCAACAGGCCGGCGGCTACACCTTC.

Only a few counts were recorded for this clone. The J gene is TRBJ1-6, the V gene TRBV19, with a weak D call TRBD1 (5 bases). Germline V lookup: CDR1 LNHDA, CDR2 SQIVND (reference sequence). V was trimmed by 7 bases and J by 6 bases, leaving 22 bases between them. The CDR3 length is 17 residues. CDR3 sequence (DNA): TGTGCCAGTAAAGGTCCCAGGGCCGCCGATCGTAATTCACCCCTCCACTTT. It translates to CASKGPRAADRNSPLHF.

The chain links TRBV10-3 to TRBJ2-3, with TRBD1 matching over 10 bases. Germline V gives CDR1 ENHRY, CDR2 SYGVKD. Trimming took 8 bases from V and 0 from J; bases not matched to a gene: 2. The CDR3 sequence is 14 residues long. The CDR3 is CAISGQGSTDTQYF. The DNA for the CDR3 is TGTGCCATCTCGGGACAGGGGAGCACAGATACGCAGTATTTT.

The V call is TRBV10-3, the J call TRBJ2-3; TRBD2 agrees at 9 bases. CDR1 is ENHRY and CDR2 is SYGVKD in the germline V gene. The CDR3 length is 16 residues. V dropped 4 bases and J dropped 0; count of bases not matched to a gene: 5. The DNA for the CDR3 is TGTGCCATCAGTGCCAGCGGGGGGACTAGCACAGATACGCAGTATTTT. Protein product: CAISASGGTSTDTQYF.

The V and J genes are TRBV7-8 and TRBJ1-2; 9 bases match TRBD1. Germline V gives CDR1 SGHVS, CDR2 FQNEAQ. Trimming removed 5 bases from V and 1 base from J; junction bases left unmatched: 5. The CDR3 is made up of 15 amino acids. The CDR3 bases are TGTGCCAGCAGCCCCCGGGGACAGGGTAACTATGGCTACACCTTC. It encodes CASSPRGQGNYGYTF. The whole variable domain, remainder taken from reference TRBV7-8 and TRBJ1-2, is GAGVSQSPRYKVAKRGQDVALRCDPISGHVSLFWYQQALGQGPEFLTYFQNEAQLDKSGLPSDRFFAERPEGSVSTLKIQRTQQEDSAVYLCASSPRGQGNYGYTFGSGTRLTVV.

The chain links TRBV5-4 to TRBJ2-6, with TRBD2 matching over 7 bases. The CDR3 runs 18 residues. Germline loops: CDR1 SGHNT, CDR2 YYREEE (reference sequence). V shed 4 bases and J 4 bases; nucleotides not matched to a gene: 14. CDR3 protein: CASSRGGGPRAGANVLTF. CDR3 in DNA: TGTGCCAGCAGCCGAGGCGGGGGTCCCCGGGCCGGGGCCAACGTCCTGACTTTC.

The rearrangement links TRBV25-1 to TRBJ2-7; 14 bases match TRBD2. The CDR3 is 13 amino acids. Trimming removed 8 bases from V and 6 bases from J; junction bases left unmatched: 3. In germline, CDR1 is MGHDK, CDR2 SYGVNS. The CDR3 protein is CASGLAGGSEQYF. In DNA, the CDR3 is TGTGCCAGCGGACTAGCGGGAGGTTCCGAGCAGTACTTC.

The gene calls are TRBV14 and TRBJ2-3; D is possibly TRBD2 (6 bases). Deletions cut 4 bases from V and 3 bases from J, with 17 bases between. Germline V gives CDR1 SGHDN, CDR2 FVKESK. The CDR3 consists of 16 residues. The chain's CDR3 is CASSPDGGRGTDTQYF. The CDR3, as DNA: TGTGCCAGCAGCCCCGACGGAGGGCGAGGGACAGATACGCAGTATTTT. Complete variable domain (other parts from reference TRBV14 and TRBJ2-3): EAGVTQFPSHSVIEKGQTVTLRCDPISGHDNLYWYRRVMGKEIKFLLHFVKESKQDESGMPNNRFLAERTGGTYSTLKVQPAELEDSGVYFCASSPDGGRGTDTQYFGPGTRLTVL.

This chain uses TRBV28 with TRBJ2-5; TRBD2 matches 10 bases. The germline CDR1 and CDR2 sequences are MDHEN and SYDVKM. J was trimmed by 2 bases and V by 2 bases; bases with no gene match: 2. The CDR3 is 15 residues long. The CDR3 is CASSLSGGVQETQYF. The CDR3 DNA sequence: TGTGCCAGCAGTTTAAGCGGGGGGGTACAAGAGACCCAGTACTTC. Based on the CDR3 plus reference TRBV28 and TRBJ2-5, the full variable domain is DVKVTQSSRYLVKRTGEKVFLECVQDMDHENMFWYRQDPGLGLRLIYFSYDVKMKEKGDIPEGYSVSREKKERFSLILESASTNQTSMYLCASSLSGGVQETQYFGPGTRLLVL.

CDR3 loop: CASSWGTSGGETQYF. The CDR3 DNA reads as TGTGCCAGCAGCTGGGGGACTAGCGGAGGGGAGACCCAGTACTTC. The genes are TRBV7-9 and TRBJ2-5, with TRBD2 identical over 11 bases. V was clipped by 4 bases and J by 5 bases; unmatched bases: 6. The CDR3 is 15 residues long. CDR1 is SEHNR, CDR2 FQNEAQ, per germline (reference sequence).

V usage is TRBV19 and J usage is TRBJ1-1; no clear D. The CDR3 loop spans 13 amino acids. CDR1 LNHDA and CDR2 SQIVND come from the germline V gene (reference sequence). V lost 4 bases and J lost 1, with 7 bases in between. In DNA form, the CDR3 reads TGTGCCAGTAGTAACACAGCGAACACTGAAGCTTTCTTT. Translation: CASSNTANTEAFF.

Regarding this clone: One junction end does not reproduce the germline sequence, and a read error may be involved. This rearrangement joins TRBV6-6 to TRBJ2-2, with 7 bases identical to TRBD1. The CDR3 runs 16 residues. Germline assignment: CDR1 MNHNY and CDR2 SVGAGI (reference sequence). The CDR3 spells CASGYRDSSNTGELFF. CDR3 nucleotides: TGTGCCAGCGGTTACCGGGACAGCTCAAACACCGGGGAGCTGTTTTTT.

The chain carries TRBV6-6 and TRBJ2-7; weak D call: TRBD1 (6 bases). Between the trimmed V and J ends, which lost 0 bases and 5 bases, there was a span of 17 bases. The CDR3 length is 16 residues. Germline lookup yields CDR1 MNHNY and CDR2 SVGAGI (reference sequence). CDR3 residues: CASSYSDYRDRNEQYF. DNA for the CDR3: TGTGCCAGCAGTTACTCGGATTACAGGGATAGGAACGAGCAGTACTTC.

This chain uses TRBV9 with TRBJ1-5; D remains ambiguous. Trimming cost V 1 base and J 4 bases, with 9 bases left between them. Per the germline V gene, CDR1 is SGDLS and CDR2 is YYNGEE. The CDR3 has 14 amino acids. The chain's CDR3 is CASSVTRKNQPQHF. DNA for the CDR3: TGTGCCAGCAGCGTAACGAGGAAGAATCAGCCCCAGCATTTT.

This chain links TRBV7-3 with TRBJ2-1; 11 bases map to TRBD2. CDR1 and CDR2 (germline): SGHTA, FQGTGA. The CDR3 totals 16 residues. V lost 5 bases and J lost 4; bases outside the gene matches: 7. For the CDR3, the DNA is TGTGCCAGCAGCCCTTCTAGCGGGGGGCAATACAATGAGCAGTTCTTC. Its translation: CASSPSSGGQYNEQFF.

This clone turned up a few times. V and J are TRBV13 and TRBJ1-2; D is ambiguous. CDR1 is PRHDT, CDR2 FYEKMQ, per germline (reference sequence). CDR3 length: 12 amino acids. The V and J ends lost 4 bases and 8 bases respectively, with 11 bases between them. The DNA of the CDR3 is TGTGCCAGCAGCTCCAGACTCGGGGGCTACACCTTC. As protein: CASSSRLGGYTF.

This clone was seen a single time. The chain links TRBV28 to TRBJ1-2; 7 nucleotides match TRBD1. This CDR3 region has 13 residues. The ends lost 7 bases at V and 5 bases at J; junction bases unmatched: 7. The germline gives CDR1 MDHEN, CDR2 SYDVKM. The CDR3 protein is CASTTTGLYGYTF. For the CDR3, the DNA is TGTGCCAGCACCACGACAGGGCTTTATGGCTACACCTTC.

The chain links TRBV4-1 to TRBJ2-7, with D perhaps TRBD1 (6 bases). Trimming pared 0 bases from V and 1 base from J, leaving 10 bases between. CDR1 is MGHRA and CDR2 is YSYEKL in the germline V gene. The CDR3 spans 15 residues. The DNA for the CDR3 is TGCGCCAGCAGCCAAGAGGGGGACACTTCCTACGAGCAGTACTTC. It encodes CASSQEGDTSYEQYF.

This clone was found once. The chain employs TRBV2 and TRBJ2-3; TRBD1 aligns across 8 bases. The CDR3 sequence is 14 residues long. CDR1 and CDR2 from the germline V gene are SNHLY and FYNNEI. With 6 bases clipped from V and 5 bases from J, the junction kept 7 bases outside the gene matches. Written as DNA, the CDR3 is TGTGCCAGCAGCGGACAGGGAAAAGGAGATACGCAGTATTTT. Its protein is CASSGQGKGDTQYF.

The V gene is TRBV21-1, the J gene TRBJ2-7; TRBD2, the table's D call, was not compared with the DNA. TRBV21-1 is deemed a pseudogene. The CDR3 runs to 10 residues. The CDR3 spells CASILYEQYF. The CDR3 coding sequence is TGTGCCAGCATTCTTTACGAGCAGTACTTC.

The chain has TRBV10-3 and TRBJ2-1; D is perhaps TRBD1 (5 bases). This CDR3 contains 14 residues. CDR1 and CDR2 (germline): ENHRY, SYGVKD. V dropped 1 base and J dropped 6 bases, with 10 bases sitting between them. The CDR3 nucleotides read TGTGCCATCAGTGAGTTTGACAGAAGCAATGAGCAGTTCTTC. Translation gives CAISEFDRSNEQFF.

This clone has a single count. V is TRBV5-8 and J is TRBJ2-5; 9 nucleotides align to TRBD1. Germline CDR1 reads SGHTS; CDR2 reads YDEGEE. The CDR3 has 14 amino acids. V dropped 8 bases and J dropped 5; count of bases not matched to a gene: 10. The DNA of the CDR3 is TGTGCCAGAGGCGACACAGGGGGCTTGGAGACCCAGTACTTC. The encoded protein is CARGDTGGLETQYF.

The chain couples TRBV5-8 to TRBJ1-2; TRBD1 matches 7 bases. The germline gives CDR1 SGHTS, CDR2 YDEGEE. This CDR3 has 13 amino acids. The J segment lost 3 bases and the V segment lost 4 bases, leaving 3 bases of the junction unmatched. The CDR3 reads CASSITGDYGYTF. In DNA form, the CDR3 reads TGTGCCAGCAGCATCACAGGGGACTATGGCTACACCTTC. Complete variable domain (other parts from reference TRBV5-8 and TRBJ1-2): EAGVTQSPTHLIKTRGQQATLRCSPISGHTSVYWYQQALGLGLQFLLWYDEGEERNRGNFPPRFSGRQFPNYSSELNVNALELEDSALYLCASSITGDYGYTFGSGTRLTVV.